This TCR beta chain was sequenced during a study of radiotherapy plus CTLA-4 blockade in lung cancer. For the study at large: Patients showed objective responses in roughly 18% of cases, and disease control was achieved by 30% to 35%.

CTLA-4 blockade with ipilimumab, together with focal radiation, was given to patients with chemo-refractory metastatic non-small-cell lung cancer. TCRdb keeps only in-frame clones here, not all; method: immunoSEQ multiplex PCR. The sample includes about 45,000 clones, approximately 62% of them seen just once. Per the germline V gene, CDR1 is MNHEY and CDR2 is SVGAGI. This CDR3 has 14 residues. Notes on the study in general: Tumor-derived TCR clones expanded in blood after radiotherapy plus ipilimumab.

In the case of this clone: Its antigen is undetermined. One junction end does not reproduce the germline sequence, and a read error may be involved.

Sequences were derived from peripheral blood, sampled from a patient treated with radiotherapy plus ipilimumab. The source of this sequence is a human donor with non-small cell lung cancer who had a partial response to radiotherapy plus ipilimumab. V usage is TRBV6-5 and J usage is TRBJ1-5; no firm D call. CDR3 DNA: TGTGCCAGCAGTGACTCAGGAGGAAATCAGCCCCAGCATTTT. This codes for CASSDSGGNQPQHF.